Detailed here is one T cell receptor (beta chain). Each donor was a Caucasian adult residing in Nashville, Tennessee. The split of CD4+ cells yielded CD45RA+ naive and CD45RA-negative memory subsets. Original methodology: Junction-only sequences without quality scores were provided by ImmunoSEQ, so filtering was different. Method: immunoSEQ multiplex PCR; TCRdb's copy keeps in-frame clones and lacks some. V and J calls and clone size are given by that table; D and trimming were obtained from the DNA. The sample holds around 2.3 million clones, approximately 96% seen once. This sample was included in a study of shared clonotypes between healthy human individuals. Study summary: Each donor had three CD4 naive, three CD4 memory, two CD8 naive and one CD8 memory plate.

V lost 0 bases, J lost 0 bases, and 15 bases lay in between. The CDR3 sequence is 19 residues long. Germline loops: CDR1 MGHRA, CDR2 YSYEKL. The sequenced material came from naive CD4+ T cells sorted from blood. The subset: CD45RA+ positively selected. This sequence originates from a man between 18 and 35 years old in good health. This chain links TRBV4-1 with TRBJ2-6, with D possibly being TRBD1 (6 bases). This CDR3 reads CASSQDKDRVFSGANVLTF. The CDR3 coding sequence is TGCGCCAGCAGCCAAGACAAGGACAGAGTTTTCTCTGGGGCCAACGTCCTGACTTTC.